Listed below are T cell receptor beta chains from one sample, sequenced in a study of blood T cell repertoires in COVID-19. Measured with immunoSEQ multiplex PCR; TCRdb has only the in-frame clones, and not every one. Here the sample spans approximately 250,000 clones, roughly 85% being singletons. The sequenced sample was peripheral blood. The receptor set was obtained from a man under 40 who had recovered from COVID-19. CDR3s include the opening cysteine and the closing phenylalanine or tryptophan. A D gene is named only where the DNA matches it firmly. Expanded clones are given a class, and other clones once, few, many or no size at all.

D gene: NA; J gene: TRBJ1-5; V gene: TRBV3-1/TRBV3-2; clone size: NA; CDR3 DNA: TGTGCCAGCAGCCCCGGGACACTAGATAGCAATCAGCCCCAGCATTTT; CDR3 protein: CASSPGTLDSNQPQHF
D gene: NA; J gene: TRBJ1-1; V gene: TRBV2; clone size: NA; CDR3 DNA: TGTGCCAGCAGTGACGGACTTAACACTGAAGCTTTCTTT; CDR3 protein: CASSDGLNTEAFF
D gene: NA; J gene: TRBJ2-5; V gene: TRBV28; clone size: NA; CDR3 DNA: TGTGCCAGCAGTTCGGGGGTGGAGACCCAGTACTTC; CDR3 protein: CASSSGVETQYF
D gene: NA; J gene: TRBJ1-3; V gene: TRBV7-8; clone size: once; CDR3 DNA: TGTGCCAGCAGCCCCCACACAGGACCCTCTGGAAACACCATATATTTT; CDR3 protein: CASSPHTGPSGNTIYF
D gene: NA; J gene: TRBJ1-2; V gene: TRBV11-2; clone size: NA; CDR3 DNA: TGTGCCAGCAGCTTACAGTGGCTTGGCTATGGCTACACCTTC; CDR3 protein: CASSLQWLGYGYTF
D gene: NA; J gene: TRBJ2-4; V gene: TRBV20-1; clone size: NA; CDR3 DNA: TGCAGTGCTAGGGTGGGACAATCGAGGAACTTC; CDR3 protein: CSARVGQSRNF
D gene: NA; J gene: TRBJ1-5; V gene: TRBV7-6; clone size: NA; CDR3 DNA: TGTGCCAGCAGCTTCGGCACAGGCCTTTCACAGCCCCAGCATTTT; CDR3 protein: CASSFGTGLSQPQHF
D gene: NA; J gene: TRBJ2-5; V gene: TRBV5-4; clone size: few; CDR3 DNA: TGTGCCAGCAGCTATTTTGGGCGTCGAGAGACCCAGTACTTC; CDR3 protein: CASSYFGRRETQYF
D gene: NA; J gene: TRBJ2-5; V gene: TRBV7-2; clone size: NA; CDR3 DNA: TGTGCCAGCAGCTTAGCGCCCTGGCAAACCCAGTACTTC; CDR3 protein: CASSLAPWQTQYF
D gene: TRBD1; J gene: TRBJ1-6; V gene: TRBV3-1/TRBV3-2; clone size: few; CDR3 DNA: TGTGCCAGCAGCCAAGGGGCCGGGACAGGGGACTCACCCCTCCACTTT; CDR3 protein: CASSQGAGTGDSPLHF
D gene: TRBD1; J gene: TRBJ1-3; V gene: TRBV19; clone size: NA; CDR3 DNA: TGTGCCAGTAGCACGACGGACAGGGGGCTTGGAAACACCATATATTTT; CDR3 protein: CASSTTDRGLGNTIYF
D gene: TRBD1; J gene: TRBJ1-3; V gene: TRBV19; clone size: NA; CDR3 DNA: TGTGCCAGTAACGACAGGGGTCGCGACACCATATATTTT; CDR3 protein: CASNDRGRDTIYF
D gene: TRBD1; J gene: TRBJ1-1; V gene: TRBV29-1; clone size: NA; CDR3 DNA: TGCAGCGTTGTTCGTACAGGGGACACTGAAGCTTTCTTT; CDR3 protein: CSVVRTGDTEAFF
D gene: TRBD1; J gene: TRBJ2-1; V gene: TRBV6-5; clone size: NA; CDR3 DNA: TGTGCCAGCAGTTACCCGGGACAGCCGGAGCAGTTCTTC; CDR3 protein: CASSYPGQPEQFF